The 25 T cell receptor beta chains below come from one sample, sequenced in a study of CD8+ T cells in alopecia areata. After isolation, RNA underwent reverse transcription to generate cDNA as the sequencing template. Profiled with immunoSEQ multiplex PCR; TCRdb holds only in-frame clones, not every one. The sample includes about 110,000 clones, approximately 60% of them seen just once. The sample comprised CD8+ T cells sorted from blood. Every receptor here comes from a human donor in good health.

CDR3 DNA sequence: TGTGCCAGCAGTTTGCTCCGGTTACACGAGCAGTACTTC. The encoded protein is CASSLLRLHEQYF. This chain uses TRBV28 with TRBJ2-7; D gene ambiguous. The V gene's germline CDR1 is MDHEN and CDR2 SYDVKM. V dropped 3 bases and J dropped 5 bases, with 11 bases sitting between them. This CDR3 is built from 13 residues.

This clone was observed a few times. The chain links TRBV6-1 to TRBJ2-1, with 13 bases identical to TRBD2. This CDR3 has 15 residues. Germline V CDR1 and CDR2: MNHNS, SASEGT. V was clipped by 6 bases and J by 5 bases; unmatched bases: 4. CDR3 loop: CASSFGTSGDNEQFF. DNA for the CDR3: TGTGCCAGCAGCTTCGGGACTAGCGGGGACAATGAGCAGTTCTTC.

Only a few counts were recorded for this clone. The chain joins TRBV5-6 to TRBJ2-4; 7 nucleotides agree with TRBD1. Unmatched junction bases numbered 2, after V lost 1 base and J lost 7 bases. Germline CDR1 and CDR2: SGHDT and YYEEEE. This CDR3 spans 13 amino acids. CDR3 sequence (DNA): TGTGCCAGCAGCTTGACAGGGGACAACATTCAGTACTTC. Translating it yields CASSLTGDNIQYF.

V is TRBV20-1 and J is TRBJ1-2; D not resolved. The CDR3 is 11 residues long. The germline gives CDR1 DFQATT, CDR2 SNEGSKA (reference sequence). V lost 4 bases, J lost 2 bases, and 5 bases lay in between. CDR3 nucleotides: TGCAGTGCTAAACAAAACTATGGCTACACCTTC. It codes for CSAKQNYGYTF.

The chain has TRBV4-1 and TRBJ1-1; D uncertain. The V end was cut by 1 base, the J end by 2 bases, with 17 bases between. Germline V gene data show CDR1 as MGHRA and CDR2 as YSYEKL. This CDR3 spans 17 amino acids. This CDR3 reads CASSQASPRWTNTEAFF. For the CDR3, the DNA is TGCGCCAGCAGCCAAGCGTCTCCAAGATGGACCAACACTGAAGCTTTCTTT.

The chain joins TRBV4-2 to TRBJ2-7; D is perhaps TRBD1 or TRBD2 (6 bases each). V lost 4 bases and J 3 bases, leaving 16 bases between the germline ends. This CDR3 has 15 amino acids. Looked up from germline, CDR1 is LGHNA and CDR2 is YNFKEQ. This CDR3 reads CASSPGASDDYEQYF. The CDR3 nucleotides are TGTGCCAGCAGCCCGGGGGCTAGCGATGACTACGAGCAGTACTTC.

The CDR3 DNA sequence: TGTGCCAGCAGTTTGATCTCTGGGGCCAACGTCCTGACTTTC. Translation: CASSLISGANVLTF. The chain uses TRBV27 and TRBJ2-6; no clear D gene. Trimming pared 3 bases from V and 0 bases from J, leaving 3 bases between. This CDR3 region has 14 residues. Germline values: CDR1 MNHEY, CDR2 SMNVEV (reference sequence).

The chain has TRBV4-1 and TRBJ2-7; weak D call: TRBD1 (6 bases). The CDR3 is 13 residues long. Germline CDR1 is MGHRA and CDR2 is YSYEKL. Deletions cut 3 bases from V and 5 bases from J, with 11 bases between. This CDR3 reads CASSQYSGDEQYF. The CDR3 coding sequence is TGCGCCAGCAGCCAGTATTCAGGGGACGAGCAGTACTTC.

The chain is built from TRBV15 and TRBJ2-5; D is undetermined. The CDR3 contains 15 residues. V was pared by 3 bases and J by 0 bases, with 11 bases between. Germline-derived CDR1 and CDR2 are LNHNV and YYDKDF (reference sequence). In DNA, the CDR3 is TGTGCCACCAGCAGTAGCCATTCGTACCAAGAGACCCAGTACTTC. This encodes CATSSSHSYQETQYF.

The rearrangement joins TRBV4-3 to TRBJ2-2; the D is unclear. CDR3 length equals 15 residues. Per germline, CDR1 LGHNA and CDR2 YSLEER. Trimming cost V 1 base and J 5 bases, with 11 bases left between them. As DNA, the CDR3 is TGCGCCAGCAGCCAAGTAACCAGATATACCGGGGAGCTGTTTTTT. Its protein is CASSQVTRYTGELFF.

In this sample, this clone turned up a few times. Its ends do not fully match the called genes, so a read error is possible. V and J are TRBV19 and TRBJ1-1; D might be TRBD1 (5 bases). CDR3 length: 15 residues. Germline V CDR1 and CDR2: LNHDA, SQIVND (reference sequence). CDR3 protein: CASSIGPGDYTEAFF. The CDR3 DNA reads TGTGCCAGCAGTATAGGTCCGGGGGATTACACTGAAGCTTTCTTT.

This clone was seen a handful of times. Other nucleotide sequences from this sample produce the same CDR3. This chain uses TRBV5-1 with TRBJ2-3; D gene ambiguous. The germline gives CDR1 SGHRS, CDR2 YFSETQ. V dropped 0 bases and J dropped 5 bases, with 4 bases sitting between them. The CDR3 runs to 12 residues. The CDR3 sequence is CASSLAGDTQYF. CDR3 nucleotides: TGCGCCAGCAGCTTGGCGGGAGATACGCAGTATTTT.

The CDR3 DNA sequence: TGTGCCAGCAGCTTAATACTAGCACGCTACAATGAGCAGTTCTTC. Protein product: CASSLILARYNEQFF. This rearrangement joins TRBV7-9 to TRBJ2-1; a possible D gene is TRBD2 (6 bases). Trimming removed 2 bases at V and 3 bases at J, with 11 bases between. The CDR3 extends over 15 amino acids. CDR1 is SEHNR, CDR2 FQNEAQ, per germline (reference sequence).

The V and J genes are TRBV9 and TRBJ1-2; D gene uncertain. The CDR3 is made up of 12 amino acids. CDR1 and CDR2 (germline): SGDLS, YYNGEE. V lost 4 bases, J lost 3 bases, and 7 bases lay in between. The CDR3 region has the DNA TGTGCCAGCAGCCCGCACGACTATGGCTACACCTTC. Translated, it gives CASSPHDYGYTF.

This chain connects TRBV6-5 to TRBJ2-5; D is possibly TRBD1 or TRBD2 (5 bases each). Trimming cost V 6 bases and J 2 bases, with 16 bases left between them. The CDR3 length is 15 residues. Germline-derived CDR1 and CDR2 are MNHEY and SVGAGI. The CDR3 spells CASSERGELQETQYF. CDR3 coding DNA: TGTGCCAGCAGCGAGAGAGGGGAACTACAAGAGACCCAGTACTTC.

The gene calls are TRBV4-1 and TRBJ1-6; weak D call: TRBD1 (6 bases). The CDR3 spans 14 residues. Germline V CDR1 and CDR2: MGHRA, YSYEKL. V shed 8 bases and J shed 6 bases, with 14 bases lying between them. CDR3 protein: CASAKEGGNSPLHF. The DNA of the CDR3 is TGCGCCAGCGCTAAGGAGGGGGGTAATTCACCCCTCCACTTT.

V gene TRBV5-5 combines with J gene TRBJ2-3; D gene uncertain. Germline CDR1 is SGHKS and CDR2 is YYEKEE (reference sequence). The V end was cut by 3 bases, the J end by 4 bases, with 9 bases between. CDR3 length: 13 amino acids. This chain's CDR3 is CASSSLGADTQYF. CDR3 coding DNA: TGTGCCAGCAGCTCCCTTGGCGCAGATACGCAGTATTTT. The complete variable domain, with remaining parts taken from reference TRBV5-5 and TRBJ2-3, reads DAGVTQSPTHLIKTRGQQVTLRCSPISGHKSVSWYQQVLGQGPQFIFQYYEKEERGRGNFPDRFSARQFPNYSSELNVNALLLGDSALYLCASSSLGADTQYFGPGTRLTVL.

A few counts support this clone. This sequence joins TRBV6-5 and TRBJ1-1; the D is unclear. The CDR3 has 13 amino acids. V lost 7 bases and J lost 4, with 13 bases in between. CDR1 is MNHEY, CDR2 SVGAGI, per germline. The CDR3 spells CASTLGFGTEAFF. The DNA for the CDR3 is TGTGCCAGCACCCTCGGTTTTGGCACTGAAGCTTTCTTT.

J is TRBJ2-7 and V is TRBV15; perhaps TRBD2 as D (6 bases). V was shortened by 0 bases and J by 4 bases, with 7 bases between the two germline ends. The CDR3 has 13 amino acids. Germline CDR1 is LNHNV and CDR2 is YYDKDF (reference sequence). The CDR3 protein is CATSREEGYEQYF. The CDR3 coding sequence is TGTGCCACCAGCAGAGAGGAGGGGTACGAGCAGTACTTC.

Only one count was recorded for this clone. The J gene is TRBJ2-7, the V gene TRBV7-6, with D perhaps given as TRBD1 or TRBD2 (5 bases each). This CDR3 region has 15 residues. CDR1 and CDR2 from the germline V gene are SGHVS and FNYEAQ. Trimming left V 5 bases short and J 7 bases short, with 21 bases between. CDR3 region: CASSPSDGDQGEQYF. In DNA, the CDR3 is TGTGCCAGCAGCCCGAGTGACGGGGACCAGGGAGAGCAGTACTTC.

The chain joins TRBV25-1 to TRBJ2-4, with 10 bases lining up with TRBD1. The length of the CDR3 is 15 residues. Trimming cost V 4 bases and J 2 bases; bases outside gene matches: 2. CDR1 is MGHDK and CDR2 is SYGVNS in the germline V gene. The CDR3 spells CASSGDRGTKNIQYF. DNA of the CDR3: TGTGCCAGCAGTGGGGACAGGGGCACCAAAAACATTCAGTACTTC.

The chain combines TRBV4-1 with TRBJ2-7, with TRBD1 identical over 10 bases. After removal of 3 bases from V and 2 bases from J, the junction contained 4 bases not matched to a gene. Germline CDR1 is MGHRA and CDR2 is YSYEKL. The CDR3 is made up of 15 amino acids. The CDR3 sequence is CASSHPGTGAYEQYF. DNA of the CDR3: TGCGCCAGCAGCCATCCCGGGACAGGGGCCTACGAGCAGTACTTC.

CDR3 sequence reads: CASSQGQSIQYF. The CDR3 bases are TGCGCCAGCAGCCAAGGGCAATCCATTCAGTACTTC. The J gene is TRBJ2-4, the V gene TRBV4-1; D gene unclear. This CDR3 has 12 amino acids. Between the trimmed V and J ends, which lost 1 base and 9 bases, there was a span of 7 bases. Germline CDR1 MGHRA, CDR2 YSYEKL.

The chain couples TRBV11-1 to TRBJ2-7, with 7 bases fitting TRBD1. The CDR3 consists of 15 residues. V lost 4 bases and J lost 6; bases outside the gene matches: 12. Germline V lookup: CDR1 SGHAT, CDR2 FQDESV (reference sequence). The CDR3 spells CASSYPGQLIPEQYF. Written as DNA, the CDR3 is TGTGCCAGCAGCTATCCGGGACAGTTAATTCCCGAGCAGTACTTC.

V usage is TRBV9 and J usage is TRBJ1-1; no clear D gene. V gave up 1 base and J gave up 0 bases, with 10 bases separating them. This CDR3 contains 15 residues. Germline CDR1 is SGDLS and CDR2 is YYNGEE. CDR3 nucleotides: TGTGCCAGCAGCGTAAACGCGGTGTTGAACACTGAAGCTTTCTTT. This gives the protein CASSVNAVLNTEAFF. Together with reference TRBV9 and TRBJ1-1, the CDR3 gives the full variable domain: DSGVTQTPKHLITATGQRVTLRCSPRSGDLSVYWYQQSLDQGLQFLIQYYNGEERAKGNILERFSAQQFPDLHSELNLSSLELGDSALYFCASSVNAVLNTEAFFGQGTRLTVV.